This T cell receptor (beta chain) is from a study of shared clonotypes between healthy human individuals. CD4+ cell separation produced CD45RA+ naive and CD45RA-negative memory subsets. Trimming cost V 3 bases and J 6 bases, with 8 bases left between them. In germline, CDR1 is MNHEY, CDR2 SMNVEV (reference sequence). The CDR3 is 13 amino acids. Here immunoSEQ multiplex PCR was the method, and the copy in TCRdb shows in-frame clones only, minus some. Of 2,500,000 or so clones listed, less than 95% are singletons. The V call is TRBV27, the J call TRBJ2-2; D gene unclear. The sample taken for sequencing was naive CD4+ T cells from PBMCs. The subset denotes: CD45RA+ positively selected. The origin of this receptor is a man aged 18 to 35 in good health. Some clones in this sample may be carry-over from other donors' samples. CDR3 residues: CASSFRTAGELFF. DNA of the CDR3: TGTGCCAGCAGTTTTCGAACTGCCGGGGAGCTGTTTTTT.